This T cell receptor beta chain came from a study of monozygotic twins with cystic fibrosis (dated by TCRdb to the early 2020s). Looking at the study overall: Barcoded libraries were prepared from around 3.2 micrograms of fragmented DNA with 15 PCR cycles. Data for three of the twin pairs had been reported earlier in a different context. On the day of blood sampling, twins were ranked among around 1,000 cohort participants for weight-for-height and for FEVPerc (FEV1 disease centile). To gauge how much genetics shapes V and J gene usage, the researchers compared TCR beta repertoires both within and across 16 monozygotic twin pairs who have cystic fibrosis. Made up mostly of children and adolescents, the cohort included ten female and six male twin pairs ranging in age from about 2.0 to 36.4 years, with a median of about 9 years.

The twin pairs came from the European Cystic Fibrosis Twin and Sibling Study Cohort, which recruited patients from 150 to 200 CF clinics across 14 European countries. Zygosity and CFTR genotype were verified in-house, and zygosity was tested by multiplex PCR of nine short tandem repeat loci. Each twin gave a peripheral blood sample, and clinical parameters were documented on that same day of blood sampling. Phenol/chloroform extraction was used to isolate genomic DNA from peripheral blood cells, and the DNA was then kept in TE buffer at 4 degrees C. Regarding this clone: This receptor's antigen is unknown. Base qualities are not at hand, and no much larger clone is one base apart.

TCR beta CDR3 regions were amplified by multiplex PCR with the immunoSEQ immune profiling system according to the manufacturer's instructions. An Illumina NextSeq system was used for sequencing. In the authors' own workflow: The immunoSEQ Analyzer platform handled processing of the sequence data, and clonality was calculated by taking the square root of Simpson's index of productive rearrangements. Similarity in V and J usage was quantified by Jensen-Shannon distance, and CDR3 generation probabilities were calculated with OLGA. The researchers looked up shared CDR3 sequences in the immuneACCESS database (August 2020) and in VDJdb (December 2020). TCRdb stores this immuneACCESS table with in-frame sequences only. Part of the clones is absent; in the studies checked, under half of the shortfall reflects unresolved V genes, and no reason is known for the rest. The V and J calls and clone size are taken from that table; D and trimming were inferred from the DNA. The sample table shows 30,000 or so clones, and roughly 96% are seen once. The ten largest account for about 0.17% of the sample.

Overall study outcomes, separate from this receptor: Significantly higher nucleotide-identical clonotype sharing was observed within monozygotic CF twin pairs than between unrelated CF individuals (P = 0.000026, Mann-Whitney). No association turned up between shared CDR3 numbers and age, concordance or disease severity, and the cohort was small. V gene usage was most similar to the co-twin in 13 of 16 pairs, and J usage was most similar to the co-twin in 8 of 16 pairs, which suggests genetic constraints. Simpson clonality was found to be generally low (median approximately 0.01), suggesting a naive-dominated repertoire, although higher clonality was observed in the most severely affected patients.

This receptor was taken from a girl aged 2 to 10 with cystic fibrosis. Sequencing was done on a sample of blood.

The CDR3 reads as follows: CASSFDRTAYNEQFF. The base sequence is TGCGCCAGCAGCTTCGACAGGACAGCTTACAATGAGCAGTTCTTC. Recombination linked TRBV5-1 to TRBJ2-1; the D gene is possibly TRBD1, with 6 bases matching. The germline ends are 13 bases apart after V is trimmed by 2 bases and J by 4 bases. Taken from the germline V gene, the CDR1 and CDR2 loops are SGHRS and YFSETQ. Inclusive of the bounding cysteine and phenylalanine, the CDR3 is 15 residues long. Only CDR3 DNA remains: 45 bases, in frame from the first base.